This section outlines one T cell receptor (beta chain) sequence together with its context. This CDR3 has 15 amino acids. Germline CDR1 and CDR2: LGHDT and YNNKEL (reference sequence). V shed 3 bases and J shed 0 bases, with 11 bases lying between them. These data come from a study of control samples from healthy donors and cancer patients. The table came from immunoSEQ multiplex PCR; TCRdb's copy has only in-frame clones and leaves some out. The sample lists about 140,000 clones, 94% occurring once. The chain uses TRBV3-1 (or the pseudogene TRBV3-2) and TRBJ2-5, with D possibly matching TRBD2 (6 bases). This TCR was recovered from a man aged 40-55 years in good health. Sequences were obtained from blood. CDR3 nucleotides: TGTGCCAGCAGCCAGACGGGAGTTAACCAAGAGACCCAGTACTTC. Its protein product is CASSQTGVNQETQYF.